The rows below give T cell receptor beta chains drawn from one sample of a study of blood T cell repertoires in COVID-19. Profiling relied on immunoSEQ multiplex PCR, and the TCRdb table lists in-frame clones only, not all of them. The table shows under 300,000 clones, with approximately 82% occurring only once. Sample: peripheral blood. These receptors all stem from a man younger than 40 who had recovered from COVID-19. CDR3s include the opening cysteine and the closing phenylalanine or tryptophan. D genes are given only for firm matches. For some rows the clone size is stated as once, few or many, or as a class when expanded; others skip it.

abundance: NA; v_gene: TRBV6-6; j_gene: TRBJ2-2; d_gene: TRBD2; CDR3nt: TGTGCCAGCACCGACGGACTAGAGAACACCGGGGAGCTGTTTTTT; CDR3aa: CASTDGLENTGELFF
abundance: NA; v_gene: TRBV12-5; j_gene: TRBJ2-5; d_gene: NA; CDR3nt: TGTGCTAGTGGTTTGGGTTTGGACAGCCAAGAGACCCAGTACTTC; CDR3aa: CASGLGLDSQETQYF
abundance: NA; v_gene: TRBV12-3/TRBV12-4; j_gene: TRBJ1-6; d_gene: NA; CDR3nt: TGTGCCAGCACCCTCCGGGGGTCACCCCTCCACTTT; CDR3aa: CASTLRGSPLHF
abundance: NA; v_gene: TRBV7-8; j_gene: TRBJ1-1; d_gene: NA; CDR3nt: TGTGCCAGCAGCTTAAGTGAGGGCCTTGAAGCTTTCTTT; CDR3aa: CASSLSEGLEAFF
abundance: NA; v_gene: TRBV19; j_gene: TRBJ1-1; d_gene: NA; CDR3nt: TGTGCCAGTAGGCCTCGGACAGCCGATATGAACACTGAAGCTTTCTTT; CDR3aa: CASRPRTADMNTEAFF
abundance: NA; v_gene: TRBV27; j_gene: TRBJ1-4; d_gene: TRBD1; CDR3nt: TGTGCCAGCAGCTTCGGACAGGGCGGGGTGAATGAAAAACTGTTTTTT; CDR3aa: CASSFGQGGVNEKLFF
abundance: few; v_gene: TRBV6-5; j_gene: TRBJ2-5; d_gene: NA; CDR3nt: TGTGCCAGCAGTTACAGTCCTAATGTGGAGACCCAGTACTTC; CDR3aa: CASSYSPNVETQYF
abundance: NA; v_gene: TRBV7-6; j_gene: TRBJ2-2; d_gene: NA; CDR3nt: TGTGCCAGCAGCTTATTTCGCTACCATAACACCGGGGAGCTGTTTTTT; CDR3aa: CASSLFRYHNTGELFF
abundance: once; v_gene: TRBV2; j_gene: TRBJ1-1; d_gene: TRBD1; CDR3nt: TGTGCCAGCAAAGGGGACAGGGTGAACACTGAAGCTTTCTTT; CDR3aa: CASKGDRVNTEAFF
abundance: NA; v_gene: TRBV5-4; j_gene: TRBJ1-2; d_gene: NA; CDR3nt: TGTGCCAGCAGCTCCTCTGGCAGGTTTAACTATGGCTACACCTTC; CDR3aa: CASSSSGRFNYGYTF
abundance: NA; v_gene: TRBV19; j_gene: TRBJ2-1; d_gene: TRBD1; CDR3nt: TGTGCCAGTAGTATTGGGACAGGGGTTCCCTCCTACAATGAGCAGTTCTTC; CDR3aa: CASSIGTGVPSYNEQFF
abundance: once; v_gene: TRBV5-6; j_gene: TRBJ2-3; d_gene: TRBD2; CDR3nt: TGTGCCAGCAGCTTGAGTGGGGGGGCAGATACGCAGTATTTT; CDR3aa: CASSLSGGADTQYF
abundance: NA; v_gene: TRBV10-2; j_gene: TRBJ2-1; d_gene: TRBD2; CDR3nt: TGCGCCAGCAGTGTTAGCGGGGGGGGCTACAATGAGCAGTTCTTC; CDR3aa: CASSVSGGGYNEQFF
abundance: NA; v_gene: TRBV4-1; j_gene: TRBJ1-2; d_gene: TRBD1; CDR3nt: TGCGCCAGCAGCCAATTTCGGGACAGTTGGGGCTACACCTTC; CDR3aa: CASSQFRDSWGYTF
abundance: NA; v_gene: TRBV2; j_gene: TRBJ1-1; d_gene: NA; CDR3nt: TGTGCCAGCAGTGAAGCGGGGGGAACTGAAGCTTTCTTT; CDR3aa: CASSEAGGTEAFF
abundance: few; v_gene: TRBV5-4; j_gene: TRBJ1-2; d_gene: TRBD1; CDR3nt: TGTGCCAGCAGCCCCCCCCAGGGGGCGTCCTTCTATGGCTACACCTTC; CDR3aa: CASSPPQGASFYGYTF
abundance: NA; v_gene: TRBV6-6; j_gene: TRBJ1-6; d_gene: TRBD1; CDR3nt: TGTGCCAGCAGTCGTACACGATTTTCGGGACAGGGCTTCTCACCCCTCCACTTT; CDR3aa: CASSRTRFSGQGFSPLHF
abundance: once; v_gene: TRBV18; j_gene: TRBJ1-2; d_gene: NA; CDR3nt: TGTGCCAGCTCAGACAGCCCTCCTAACTATGGCTACACCTTC; CDR3aa: CASSDSPPNYGYTF
abundance: NA; v_gene: TRBV7-3; j_gene: TRBJ2-1; d_gene: TRBD2; CDR3nt: TGTGCCAGCAGCCTCTCCGGGACTAGCAATGAGCAGTTCTTC; CDR3aa: CASSLSGTSNEQFF
abundance: many; v_gene: TRBV6-5; j_gene: TRBJ2-5; d_gene: NA; CDR3nt: TGTGCCAGCAGAGCAAGGGGGGGCGATGAGACCCAGTACTTC; CDR3aa: CASRARGGDETQYF
abundance: few; v_gene: TRBV6-1; j_gene: TRBJ1-6; d_gene: TRBD1; CDR3nt: TGTGCCAGCAGTGAACTAGACAGGGTTTCACCCCTCCACTTT; CDR3aa: CASSELDRVSPLHF
abundance: NA; v_gene: TRBV7-2; j_gene: TRBJ1-1; d_gene: TRBD1; CDR3nt: TGTGCCAGCAGCACCCTCAGGGGGCTCGGTGAAGCTTTCTTT; CDR3aa: CASSTLRGLGEAFF
abundance: NA; v_gene: TRBV20-1; j_gene: TRBJ2-3; d_gene: TRBD2; CDR3nt: TGCAGTGCTAGTCATACCGGGACTAGAAAATATTTT; CDR3aa: CSASHTGTRKYF
abundance: NA; v_gene: TRBV19; j_gene: TRBJ1-4; d_gene: NA; CDR3nt: TGTGCCAGTAGTTTTCGACTTGCCGAAAAACTGTTTTTT; CDR3aa: CASSFRLAEKLFF